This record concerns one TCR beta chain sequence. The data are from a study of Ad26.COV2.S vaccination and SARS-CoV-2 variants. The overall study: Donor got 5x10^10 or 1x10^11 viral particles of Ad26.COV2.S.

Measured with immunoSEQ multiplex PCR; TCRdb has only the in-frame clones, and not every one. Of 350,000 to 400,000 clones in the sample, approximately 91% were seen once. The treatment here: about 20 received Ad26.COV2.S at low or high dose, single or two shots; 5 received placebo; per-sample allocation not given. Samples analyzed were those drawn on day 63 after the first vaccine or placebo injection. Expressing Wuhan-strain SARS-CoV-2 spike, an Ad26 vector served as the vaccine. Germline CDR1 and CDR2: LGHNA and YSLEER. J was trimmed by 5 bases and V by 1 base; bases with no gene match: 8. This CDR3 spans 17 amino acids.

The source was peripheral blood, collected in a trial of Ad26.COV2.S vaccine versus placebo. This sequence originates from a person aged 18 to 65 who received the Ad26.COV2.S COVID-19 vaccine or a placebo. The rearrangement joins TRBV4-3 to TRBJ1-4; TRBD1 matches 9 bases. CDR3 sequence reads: CASSQGSHRGRNEKLFF. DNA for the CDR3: TGCGCCAGCAGCCAAGGTTCCCACAGGGGGCGAAATGAAAAACTGTTTTTT.